The rows below give T cell receptor beta chains drawn from one sample of a study of radiotherapy plus CTLA-4 blockade in lung cancer. Repertoires were generated with immunoSEQ multiplex PCR, while TCRdb's copy carries only in-frame clones and drops some. The table shows approximately 100,000 clones, with roughly 80% occurring only once. Sample: peripheral blood, taken from a patient treated with radiotherapy plus ipilimumab. All receptors come from a human donor with non-small cell lung cancer who had a partial response to radiotherapy plus ipilimumab. Both conserved end residues are part of each CDR3. D genes are given only for firm matches. Clone size is shown for a subset of rows, as once, few, many or a class of expanded clone.

d_gene	v_gene	abundance	j_gene	CDR3aa	CDR3nt
TRBD2	TRBV29-1	-	TRBJ2-7	CSVDGGYEQYF	TGCAGCGTTGACGGGGGGTACGAGCAGTACTTC
-	TRBV7-2	-	TRBJ2-3	CASSFLRDTQYF	TGTGCCAGCAGTTTTCTCAGGGATACGCAGTATTTT
-	TRBV29-1	-	TRBJ1-1	CSVEEGGGTEAFF	TGCAGCGTTGAAGAGGGCGGGGGCACTGAAGCTTTCTTT
-	TRBV5-1	-	TRBJ2-7	CASSFYSSYEQYF	TGCGCCAGCAGCTTTTACAGCTCCTACGAGCAGTACTTC
-	TRBV27	-	TRBJ2-7	CASSLSTGSAPYEQYF	TGTGCCAGCAGTTTATCGACCGGGAGTGCCCCCTACGAGCAGTACTTC
TRBD2	TRBV19	once	TRBJ2-1	CASSPRGGFTNEQFF	TGTGCCAGTAGTCCCCGGGGGGGTTTCACAAATGAGCAGTTCTTC
TRBD2	TRBV6-5	-	TRBJ2-7	CASRFLAGGGYEQYF	TGTGCCAGCAGATTTCTAGCGGGAGGGGGGTACGAGCAGTACTTC
-	TRBV5-1	-	TRBJ1-4	CASSEIGTLREKLFF	TGCGCCAGCAGCGAGATCGGGACACTTCGTGAAAAACTGTTTTTT
-	TRBV19	few	TRBJ2-7	CASSIAPAASYEQYF	TGTGCCAGTAGTATAGCCCCAGCGGCGTCCTACGAGCAGTACTTC
-	TRBV2	-	TRBJ1-1	CASSESLAEDKNTEAFF	TGTGCCAGCAGTGAATCTTTGGCAGAAGATAAAAACACTGAAGCTTTCTTT
-	TRBV5-1	-	TRBJ2-7	CASSLAVHQYEQYF	TGCGCCAGCAGCTTGGCCGTCCATCAGTACGAGCAGTACTTC
-	TRBV19	-	TRBJ2-7	CATQDSYEQYF	TGTGCCACCCAGGACAGCTACGAGCAGTACTTC
-	TRBV5-1	-	TRBJ2-7	CASSYSGGEISYEQYF	TGCGCCAGCAGCTACTCGGGTGGGGAGATCTCCTACGAGCAGTACTTC
-	TRBV19	-	TRBJ2-2	CASSISGRTGELFF	TGTGCCAGTAGTATATCGGGGAGGACCGGGGAGCTGTTTTTT
-	TRBV7-2	-	TRBJ2-1	CASSNRDSNEQFF	TGTGCCAGCAGCAACCGGGACTCAAATGAGCAGTTCTTC
-	TRBV19	-	TRBJ2-1	CASSSEGPHNEQFF	TGTGCCAGTAGTTCGGAGGGCCCTCACAATGAGCAGTTCTTC
-	TRBV28	-	TRBJ1-4	CASSNGGSNEKLFF	TGTGCCAGCAGTAACGGCGGGAGTAATGAAAAACTGTTTTTT
TRBD1	TRBV30	-	TRBJ2-4	CAWRPTGVNIQYF	TGTGCCTGGAGGCCGACAGGGGTAAACATTCAGTACTTC
-	TRBV5-1	-	TRBJ1-4	CASMELGGTNEKLFF	TGCGCCAGCATGGAGTTGGGGGGAACTAATGAAAAACTGTTTTTT
TRBD2	TRBV7-2	-	TRBJ2-7	CASGLADSYEQYF	TGTGCCAGCGGACTAGCGGACTCCTACGAGCAGTACTTC
-	TRBV18	once	TRBJ1-3	CASSPSAGVSSGNTIYF	TGTGCCAGCTCACCATCAGCAGGGGTCAGCTCTGGAAACACCATATATTTT
TRBD1	TRBV6-1	-	TRBJ1-1	CASTQRTGGGTEAFF	TGTGCCAGCACCCAACGTACAGGGGGTGGTACTGAAGCTTTCTTT
-	TRBV19	-	TRBJ2-1	CASKVRSSSYNEQFF	TGTGCCAGTAAGGTGCGGTCAAGCTCCTACAATGAGCAGTTCTTC
-	TRBV7-2	-	TRBJ2-3	CASSRDFTDTQYF	TGTGCCAGCAGCCGGGACTTCACAGATACGCAGTATTTT
-	TRBV27	-	TRBJ2-7	CASKTTSSYEQYF	TGTGCCAGCAAAACTACCTCCTCCTACGAGCAGTACTTC
TRBD2	TRBV7-2	-	TRBJ2-2	CASRDSGTSMNTGELFF	TGTGCCAGCAGGGATTCCGGGACTAGCATGAACACCGGGGAGCTGTTTTTT
-	TRBV2	-	TRBJ2-1	CASTRDLSSYNEQFF	TGTGCCAGCACCAGAGACTTGAGCTCCTACAATGAGCAGTTCTTC
-	TRBV29-1	-	TRBJ2-5	CSVAETRGFETQYF	TGCAGCGTGGCCGAAACTCGGGGATTCGAGACCCAGTACTTC
TRBD2	TRBV18	-	TRBJ2-7	CASSWTSGSLYEQYF	TGTGCCAGCTCCTGGACTAGCGGGAGCCTCTACGAGCAGTACTTC
-	TRBV29-1	-	TRBJ2-5	CSVEVGTGLLETQYF	TGCAGCGTTGAAGTTGGAACAGGGTTATTAGAGACCCAGTACTTC
-	TRBV9	-	TRBJ2-7	CASSVGQNYEQYF	TGTGCCAGCAGCGTAGGACAGAATTACGAGCAGTACTTC